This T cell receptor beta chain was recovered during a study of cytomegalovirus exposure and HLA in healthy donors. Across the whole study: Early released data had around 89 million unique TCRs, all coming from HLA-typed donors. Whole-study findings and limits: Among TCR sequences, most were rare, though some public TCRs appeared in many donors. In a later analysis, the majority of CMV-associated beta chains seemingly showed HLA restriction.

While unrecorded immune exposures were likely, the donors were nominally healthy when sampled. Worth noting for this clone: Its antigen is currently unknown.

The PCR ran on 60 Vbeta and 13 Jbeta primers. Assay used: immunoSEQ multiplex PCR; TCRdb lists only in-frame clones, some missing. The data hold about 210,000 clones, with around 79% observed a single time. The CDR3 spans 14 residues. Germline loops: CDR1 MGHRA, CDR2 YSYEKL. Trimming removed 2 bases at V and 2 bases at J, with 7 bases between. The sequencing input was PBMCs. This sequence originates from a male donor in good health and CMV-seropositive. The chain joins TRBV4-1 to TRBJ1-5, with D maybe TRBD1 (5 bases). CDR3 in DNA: TGCGCCAGCAGCCAAACGGGGGGCAATCAGCCCCAGCATTTT. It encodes CASSQTGGNQPQHF.